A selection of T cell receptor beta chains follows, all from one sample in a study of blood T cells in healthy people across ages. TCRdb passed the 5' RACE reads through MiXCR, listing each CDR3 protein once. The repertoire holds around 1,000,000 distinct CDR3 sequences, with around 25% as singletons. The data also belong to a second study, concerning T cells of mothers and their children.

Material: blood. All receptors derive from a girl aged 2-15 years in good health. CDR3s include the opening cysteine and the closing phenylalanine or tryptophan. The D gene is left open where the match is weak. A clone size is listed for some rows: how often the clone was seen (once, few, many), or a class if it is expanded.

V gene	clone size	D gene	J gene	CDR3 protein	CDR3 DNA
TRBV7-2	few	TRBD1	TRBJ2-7	CASSLGSPGQGYYEQYF	TGTGCCAGCAGCTTAGGGTCACCGGGACAGGGTTACTACGAGCAGTACTTC
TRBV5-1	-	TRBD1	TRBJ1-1	CASSSDRGGMNTEAFF	TGCGCCAGCAGCTCCGACAGGGGAGGGATGAACACTGAAGCTTTCTTT
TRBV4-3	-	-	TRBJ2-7	CASSQRTRTYEQYF	TGCGCCAGCAGCCAAAGGACGAGAACCTACGAGCAGTACTTC
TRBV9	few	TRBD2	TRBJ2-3	CASSSLAGGPTTDTQYF	TGTGCCAGCAGCTCACTAGCGGGGGGCCCTACCACAGATACGCAGTATTTT
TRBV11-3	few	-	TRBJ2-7	CASSSDSAYEQYF	TGTGCCAGCAGCTCGGATAGCGCCTACGAGCAGTACTTC
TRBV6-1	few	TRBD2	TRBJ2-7	CASTLRGDLLGTYEQYF	TGTGCCAGCACCCTTCGGGGGGATCTACTCGGGACCTACGAGCAGTACTTC
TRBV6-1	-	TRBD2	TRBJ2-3	CASSGTPPFETSGSSDTQYF	TGTGCCAGCAGCGGAACTCCGCCCTTCGAGACTAGCGGGAGTTCTGATACGCAGTATTTT
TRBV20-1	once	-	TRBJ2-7	CSARRGLGSYEQYF	TGCAGTGCTAGAAGGGGTTTGGGTTCCTACGAGCAGTACTTC
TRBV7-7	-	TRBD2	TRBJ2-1	CASSVSGNQFSEQFF	TGTGCTAGCAGCGTCAGCGGGAACCAATTCAGTGAGCAGTTCTTC
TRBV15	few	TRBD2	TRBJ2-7	CATSSITRTSGSPYEQYF	TGTGCCACCAGCAGCATAACCCGGACTAGCGGGAGTCCCTACGAGCAGTACTTC
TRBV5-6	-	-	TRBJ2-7	CASSLSPPKGSTYEQYF	TGTGCCAGCAGCTTGTCGCCCCCGAAAGGTTCAACCTACGAGCAGTACTTC
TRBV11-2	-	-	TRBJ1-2	CASSSLRRSYGYTF	TGTGCCAGCAGCTCCTTAAGACGGTCCTATGGCTACACCTTC
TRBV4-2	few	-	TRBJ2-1	CASSQEDRLSGGPNEQFF	TGTGCCAGCAGCCAAGAGGACAGGCTCTCGGGAGGGCCAAATGAGCAGTTCTTC
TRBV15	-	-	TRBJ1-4	CATSRDGPREKLFF	TGTGCCACCAGCAGAGATGGCCCGAGAGAAAAACTGTTTTTT
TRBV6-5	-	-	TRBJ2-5	CASTERVGETQYF	TGTGCCAGCACCGAGCGAGTGGGAGAGACCCAGTACTTC
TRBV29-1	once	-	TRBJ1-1	CSVEFPRAFF	TGCAGCGTTGAATTTCCGCGAGCTTTCTTT
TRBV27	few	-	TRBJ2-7	CASSLWGSNYYEQYF	TGTGCCAGCAGTTTATGGGGTTCGAACTACTACGAGCAGTACTTC
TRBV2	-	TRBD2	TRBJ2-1	CASEAGVTRNNEQFF	TGTGCCAGCGAGGCGGGGGTCACGAGGAACAATGAGCAGTTCTTC
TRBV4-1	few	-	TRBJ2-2	CASSQDSGGGSGELFF	TGCGCCAGCAGCCAAGATTCTGGAGGGGGGTCCGGGGAGCTGTTTTTT
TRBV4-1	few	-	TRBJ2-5	CASSQSEEGQETQYF	TGCGCCAGCAGCCAATCCGAAGAGGGACAAGAGACCCAGTACTTC
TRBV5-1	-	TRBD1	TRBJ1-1	CASSFGGQGSTEAFF	TGCGCCAGCAGCTTCGGGGGACAGGGGAGCACTGAAGCTTTCTTT
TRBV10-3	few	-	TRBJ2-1	CAISAQGNEQFF	TGTGCCATCAGTGCTCAGGGCAATGAGCAGTTCTTC
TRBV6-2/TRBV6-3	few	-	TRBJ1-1	CASRHRDETEAFF	TGTGCCAGCAGACACAGGGATGAAACTGAAGCTTTCTTT
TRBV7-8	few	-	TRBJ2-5	CASSLTALAPKETQYF	TGTGCCAGCAGCTTGACGGCACTAGCCCCTAAAGAGACCCAGTACTTC
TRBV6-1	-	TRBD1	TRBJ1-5	CASTGQDFDQPQHF	TGTGCCAGTACAGGACAGGACTTCGATCAGCCCCAGCATTTT
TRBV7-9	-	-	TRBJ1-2	CASSLGWGYTF	TGTGCCAGCAGCTTAGGGTGGGGCTACACCTTC
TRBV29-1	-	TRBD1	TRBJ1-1	CSVQGQGGPNTEAFF	TGCAGCGTTCAAGGACAGGGAGGCCCGAACACTGAAGCTTTCTTT
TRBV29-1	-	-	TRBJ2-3	CSVSYLGVFTDTQYF	TGCAGCGTTTCCTACTTGGGGGTCTTCACAGATACGCAGTATTTT
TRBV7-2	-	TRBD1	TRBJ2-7	CASSVNSGQGGYEQYF	TGTGCCAGCAGCGTGAACTCGGGACAGGGTGGGTACGAGCAGTACTTC
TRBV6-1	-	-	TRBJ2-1	CASSGWFQVFGQGEQFF	TGTGCCAGCAGTGGGTGGTTTCAGGTTTTCGGTCAAGGTGAGCAGTTCTTC
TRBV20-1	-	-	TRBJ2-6	CSARARVGRTGANVLTF	TGCAGTGCTAGGGCCAGGGTTGGACGTACTGGGGCCAACGTCCTGACTTTC
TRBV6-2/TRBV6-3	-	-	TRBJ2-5	CASSYHPEGQTQYF	TGTGCCAGCAGTTACCATCCTGAAGGGCAGACCCAGTACTTC
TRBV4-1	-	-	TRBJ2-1	CASTRLGLGEQFF	TGCGCCAGCACCCGTTTAGGGCTGGGTGAGCAGTTCTTC
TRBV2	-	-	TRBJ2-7	CASSDLRPVIGLYEQYF	TGTGCCAGCAGTGATCTGAGACCCGTTATAGGGCTATACGAGCAGTACTTC
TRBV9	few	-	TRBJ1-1	CASSSSSGGVNTEAFF	TGTGCCAGCAGCTCATCCTCTGGGGGCGTTAACACTGAAGCTTTCTTT
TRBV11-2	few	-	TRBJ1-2	CASSLEVSGDGYTF	TGTGCCAGCAGCTTAGAGGTTTCGGGGGATGGCTACACCTTC
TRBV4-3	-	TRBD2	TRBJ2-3	CASSQDRAGDTDTQYF	TGCGCCAGCAGCCAAGATCGAGCGGGGGATACAGATACGCAGTATTTT
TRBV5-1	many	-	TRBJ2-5	CASGISADDQETQYF	TGCGCCAGCGGAATCTCGGCGGACGACCAAGAGACCCAGTACTTC
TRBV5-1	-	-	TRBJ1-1	CASSRRDEFLNTEAFF	TGCGCCAGCAGCCGCAGGGACGAATTTCTGAACACTGAAGCTTTCTTT
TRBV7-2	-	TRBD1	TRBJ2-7	CASSARTTGSSYEQYF	TGTGCCAGCAGCGCACGAACGACAGGGAGCTCCTACGAGCAGTACTTC
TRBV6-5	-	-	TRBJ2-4	CASSYSKGQNIQYF	TGTGCCAGCAGTTACTCGAAGGGTCAAAACATTCAGTACTTC
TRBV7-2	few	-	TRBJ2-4	CASSLALFQKNIQYF	TGTGCCAGCAGCTTAGCCCTGTTCCAAAAAAACATTCAGTACTTC
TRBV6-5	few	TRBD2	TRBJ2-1	CASGRGTSGSNEQFF	TGTGCCAGCGGGAGAGGGACTAGCGGAAGCAATGAGCAGTTCTTC
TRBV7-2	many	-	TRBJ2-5	CASSFRAQETQYF	TGTGCCAGCAGTTTTAGGGCTCAAGAGACCCAGTACTTC
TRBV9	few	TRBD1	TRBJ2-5	CASSERTGEGWETQYF	TGTGCCAGCAGCGAAAGAACAGGGGAAGGTTGGGAGACCCAGTACTTC
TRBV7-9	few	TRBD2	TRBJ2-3	CASRKGLGSTDTQYF	TGTGCCAGCCGTAAGGGACTAGGTTCGACAGATACGCAGTATTTT
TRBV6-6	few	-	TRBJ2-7	CASSYVRQQHEQYF	TGTGCCAGCAGTTACGTTAGGCAGCAGCACGAGCAGTACTTC
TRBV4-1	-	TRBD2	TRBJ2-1	CASSREVRASGFYNEQFF	TGCGCCAGCAGCCGAGAGGTCAGGGCTAGCGGATTTTACAATGAGCAGTTCTTC
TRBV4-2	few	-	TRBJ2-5	CASSQDADNTDGFQETQYF	TGTGCCAGCAGCCAAGATGCGGATAATACAGACGGATTCCAAGAGACCCAGTACTTC
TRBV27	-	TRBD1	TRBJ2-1	CASSPWDRGLGEQFF	TGTGCCAGCAGTCCGTGGGACAGGGGGCTAGGTGAGCAGTTCTTC
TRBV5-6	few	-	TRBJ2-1	CASSLAGYNGQFF	TGTGCCAGCAGCTTGGCGGGGTACAATGGGCAGTTCTTC
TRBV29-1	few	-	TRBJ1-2	CSVDRGPNYGYTF	TGCAGCGTTGATCGGGGTCCTAACTATGGCTACACCTTC
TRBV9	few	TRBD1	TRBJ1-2	CASSVTWTGGGGYTF	TGTGCCAGCAGCGTGACATGGACAGGGGGAGGTGGCTACACCTTC